Presented here are 21 T cell receptor beta chains from one specimen sequenced in a study of blood T cell repertoires in COVID-19. Clones were read by immunoSEQ multiplex PCR, and TCRdb kept only the in-frame ones, dropping some. This sample has fewer than 85,000 clones, with around 80% found just once. The sample taken for sequencing was peripheral blood. These TCRs come from a man in his sixties with active or convalescent COVID-19.

The gene calls are TRBV2 and TRBJ2-7; D remains ambiguous. Trimming cost V 6 bases and J 5 bases, with 8 bases left between them. The CDR3 has 11 amino acids. The V gene's germline CDR1 is SNHLY and CDR2 FYNNEI. The CDR3: CASRGEHEQYF. The CDR3, as DNA: TGTGCCAGCAGAGGAGAGCACGAGCAGTACTTC.

This clone was seen only once. Here the CDR3 reads CASSQAKLGLAGTDTQYF. CDR3 nucleotide sequence: TGTGCCAGCAGCCAAGCCAAATTGGGACTAGCGGGGACAGATACGCAGTATTTT. The chain joins TRBV4-2 to TRBJ2-3, with 13 bases fitting TRBD2. Trimming removed 1 base from V and 3 bases from J; junction bases left unmatched: 7. The germline V gene has CDR1 LGHNA and CDR2 YNFKEQ. The CDR3 extends over 18 amino acids.

This clone was picked up one time. This CDR3 is CASSIVLAGAYNEQFF. Written as DNA, the CDR3 is TGTGCCAGTAGTATAGTGCTAGCGGGAGCCTACAATGAGCAGTTCTTC. The genes are TRBV19 and TRBJ2-1; the match to TRBD2 covers 10 bases. Trimming took 1 base from V and 2 from J; bases not matched to a gene: 2. Germline CDR1 and CDR2: LNHDA and SQIVND (reference sequence). The CDR3 spans 16 residues.

For the CDR3, the DNA is TGTGCCAGCAGTGAGATATCTCCTCGAAACATCGGAAACACCATATATTTT. Translating gives CASSEISPRNIGNTIYF. The chain carries TRBV2 and TRBJ1-3, with no clear D. Germline lookup yields CDR1 SNHLY and CDR2 FYNNEI. Trimming pared 3 bases from V and 4 bases from J, leaving 19 bases between. The CDR3 has 17 amino acids.

J is TRBJ1-2 and V is TRBV5-1; 7 bases align to TRBD1. The germline CDR1 and CDR2 sequences are SGHRS and YFSETQ. J gave up 7 bases and V 0 bases, and 6 bases lay outside the gene matches. CDR3 length: 14 amino acids. The CDR3: CASSLEGTASGYTF. CDR3 DNA sequence: TGCGCCAGCAGCTTGGAGGGGACAGCTTCTGGCTACACCTTC.

The rearrangement links TRBV3-1 (or the pseudogene TRBV3-2) to TRBJ1-4; D remains ambiguous. The V end was cut by 4 bases, the J end by 5 bases, with 14 bases between. CDR3 length: 15 residues. CDR1 is LGHDT and CDR2 is YNNKEL in the germline V gene (reference sequence). This chain's CDR3 is CASSRMPGRNEKLFF. The CDR3 nucleotides read TGTGCCAGCAGCCGAATGCCAGGCCGAAATGAAAAACTGTTTTTT.

J is TRBJ2-7 and V is TRBV7-2; possibly TRBD1 for D (5 bases). Trimming shortened V by 1 base and J by 3 bases, and 13 bases separated the two germline ends. CDR3 length: 15 amino acids. Per germline, CDR1 SGHTA and CDR2 FQGNSA. CDR3 nucleotides: TGTGCCAGCAGCTTAGTGGCCAGGGCTAACTACGAGCAGTACTTC. It yields the protein CASSLVARANYEQYF.

The chain links TRBV10-1 to TRBJ1-6; no reliable D call. The germline V gene encodes CDR1 WNHNN and CDR2 SYGVQD (reference sequence). V shed 4 bases and J shed 5 bases, with 6 bases lying between them. The CDR3 loop spans 13 amino acids. The CDR3 sequence: CASSVGDNSPLHF. The CDR3 bases are TGCGCCAGCAGTGTCGGGGATAATTCACCCCTCCACTTT.

J is TRBJ1-1 and V is TRBV19; 10 bases are shared with TRBD1. CDR3 size: 15 residues. After removal of 4 bases from V and 1 base from J, the junction contained 3 bases not matched to a gene. CDR1 LNHDA and CDR2 SQIVND come from the germline V gene (reference sequence). CDR3 nucleotide sequence: TGTGCCAGTAGTACGGGACAGGGGACGAACACTGAAGCTTTCTTT. Translated, it gives CASSTGQGTNTEAFF.

The chain uses TRBV3-1 (or the pseudogene TRBV3-2) and TRBJ2-1, with 8 bases identical to TRBD1. CDR3 length equals 14 residues. J gave up 7 bases and V 4 bases, and 6 bases lay outside the gene matches. CDR1 LGHDT and CDR2 YNNKEL come from the germline V gene (reference sequence). The CDR3 region has the DNA TGTGCCAGCAGCCCCAGGACAGGGAATAATGAGCAGTTCTTC. Amino acid sequence: CASSPRTGNNEQFF.

The V and J genes are TRBV6-1 and TRBJ2-3, with D maybe TRBD2 (6 bases). V was shortened by 0 bases and J by 3 bases, with 13 bases between the two germline ends. CDR3 length: 16 amino acids. The germline gives CDR1 MNHNS, CDR2 SASEGT. CDR3 bases: TGTGCCAGCAGTGAAGCGCAGACTAGTCGAACAGATACGCAGTATTTT. It specifies CASSEAQTSRTDTQYF.

The sample holds one count of this clone. The chain couples TRBV6-2 or TRBV6-3 to TRBJ1-5; no clear D. Germline-derived CDR1 and CDR2 are MNHEY and SVGEGT. Trimming removed 5 bases from V and 4 bases from J, with 9 bases in between. The CDR3 runs 13 residues. The CDR3 DNA follows: TGTGCCAGCAGTGCCTCGGGTAATCAGCCCCAGCATTTT. Residues: CASSASGNQPQHF.

The chain joins TRBV3-1 (or the pseudogene TRBV3-2) to TRBJ1-4; 7 nucleotides align to TRBD1. Per the germline V gene, CDR1 is LGHDT and CDR2 is YNNKEL (reference sequence). The CDR3 has 14 residues. V trimming: 3 bases; J trimming: 5 bases; junction bases outside the gene matches: 3. For the CDR3, the DNA is TGTGCCAGCAGCCAGACGGGACAGAATGAAAAACTGTTTTTT. This sequence encodes CASSQTGQNEKLFF.

This chain uses TRBV6-6 with TRBJ2-3, with 10 bases matching TRBD2. The trim removed 5 bases at V and 2 bases at J, leaving 7 bases unmatched. The CDR3 extends over 16 amino acids. The germline gives CDR1 MNHNY, CDR2 SVGAGI (reference sequence). CDR3 coding DNA: TGTGCCAGCAGTCGAAGCGGGGGGGCTTACACAGATACGCAGTATTTT. Protein product: CASSRSGGAYTDTQYF.

The J gene is TRBJ2-7, the V gene TRBV5-1, with a weak D call TRBD1 (5 bases). The CDR3 sequence is 15 residues long. Per germline, CDR1 SGHRS and CDR2 YFSETQ. Trimming removed 0 bases at V and 0 bases at J, with 10 bases between. The CDR3: CASSLAGQSSYEQYF. The CDR3 DNA sequence: TGCGCCAGCAGCTTGGCAGGGCAGAGCTCCTACGAGCAGTACTTC. Complete variable domain (other parts from reference TRBV5-1 and TRBJ2-7): KAGVTQTPRYLIKTRGQQVTLSCSPISGHRSVSWYQQTPGQGLQFLFEYFSETQRNKGNFPGRFSGRQFSNSRSEMNVSTLELGDSALYLCASSLAGQSSYEQYFGPGTRLTVT.

The chain is built from TRBV6-5 and TRBJ1-1; possibly TRBD1 for D (6 bases). Trimming stripped 6 bases from V and 1 base from J, with 15 bases between. CDR1 and CDR2 from the germline V gene are MNHEY and SVGAGI. The CDR3 length is 15 residues. The chain's CDR3 is CASRNPGTPNTEAFF. The CDR3 DNA reads TGTGCCAGCAGAAATCCCGGGACACCGAACACTGAAGCTTTCTTT.

The rearrangement joins TRBV28 to TRBJ2-2; 10 bases are shared with TRBD1. This CDR3 spans 16 amino acids. The J segment lost 2 bases and the V segment lost 6 bases, leaving 6 bases of the junction unmatched. CDR1 MDHEN and CDR2 SYDVKM come from the germline V gene. The CDR3 region has the DNA TGTGCCAGCAGGGAAGACAGGGGGCCCAACACCGGGGAGCTGTTTTTT. This sequence encodes CASREDRGPNTGELFF.

This chain connects TRBV2 to TRBJ2-2; 7 bases line up with TRBD2. Germline CDR1 and CDR2: SNHLY and FYNNEI. V lost 7 bases and J lost 0; bases outside the gene matches: 5. This CDR3 has 15 residues. This chain's CDR3 is CASMGGVANTGELFF. CDR3 sequence (DNA): TGTGCCAGCATGGGAGGGGTCGCGAACACCGGGGAGCTGTTTTTT.

The chain joins TRBV7-2 to TRBJ1-1, with unresolved D. The ends were cut back, 1 base at V and 4 bases at J, with 4 bases in the middle. Germline CDR1 SGHTA, CDR2 FQGNSA. This CDR3 spans 12 amino acids. CDR3 loop: CASSLVSTEAFF. The CDR3 region has the DNA TGTGCCAGCAGCTTAGTCAGCACTGAAGCTTTCTTT.

This clone was found a few times. The chain has TRBV27 and TRBJ1-5; D may be TRBD1 (6 bases). V shed 6 bases and J shed 6 bases, with 18 bases lying between them. Germline assignment: CDR1 MNHEY and CDR2 SMNVEV (reference sequence). The CDR3 runs 15 residues. DNA for the CDR3: TGTGCCAGCAGAGAAAGGGACACGGCGGGTCAGCCCCAGCATTTT. It specifies CASRERDTAGQPQHF.

V gene TRBV10-3 combines with J gene TRBJ1-2, with D possibly TRBD1 on 5 matching bases. This CDR3 is 12 amino acids long. Germline CDR1 ENHRY, CDR2 SYGVKD. Between the trimmed V and J ends, which lost 2 bases and 13 bases, there was a span of 14 bases. The CDR3, as DNA: TGTGCCATCAGTGAGCTCAGGGAAGAGGCCACCTTC. It yields the protein CAISELREEATF.